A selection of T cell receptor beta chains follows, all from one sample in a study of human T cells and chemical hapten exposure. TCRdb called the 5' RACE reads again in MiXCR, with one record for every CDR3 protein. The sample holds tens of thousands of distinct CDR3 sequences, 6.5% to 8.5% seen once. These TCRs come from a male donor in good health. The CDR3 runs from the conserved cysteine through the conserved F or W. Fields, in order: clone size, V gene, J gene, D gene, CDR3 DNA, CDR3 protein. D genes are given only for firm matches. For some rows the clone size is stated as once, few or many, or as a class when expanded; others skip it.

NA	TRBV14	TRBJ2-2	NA	TGTGCCAGCAGCCAAGAGTTGGACACCGGGGAGCTGTTTTTT	CASSQELDTGELFF
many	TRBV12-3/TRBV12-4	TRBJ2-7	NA	TGTGCCAGCAGTTTTTCGGGCGAGCAGTACTTC	CASSFSGEQYF
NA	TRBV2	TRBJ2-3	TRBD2	TGTGCCAGCAGTGGGCCTAGCGGGGATCGCACAGATACGCAGTATTTT	CASSGPSGDRTDTQYF
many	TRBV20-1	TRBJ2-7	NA	TGCAGTGCTGCCATGAAACTGGGACATTACTTC	CSAAMKLGHYF
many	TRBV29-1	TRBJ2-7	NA	TGCAGCGTTCTAGGGATCGGAGAGCAGCCTCTCTCCTACGAGCAGTACTTC	CSVLGIGEQPLSYEQYF
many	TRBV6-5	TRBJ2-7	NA	TGTGCCAGCAGTTACTCGACCGGGGGACGGTCCTACGAGCAGTACTTC	CASSYSTGGRSYEQYF
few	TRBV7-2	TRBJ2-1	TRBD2	TGTGCCAGCAGCCCCGGGCCTTATAGCGGGAGGGGCTACAATGAGCAGTTCTTC	CASSPGPYSGRGYNEQFF
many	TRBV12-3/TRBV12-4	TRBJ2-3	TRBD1	TGTGCCAGCAGCACAGGGGACGGCACAGATACGCAGTATTTT	CASSTGDGTDTQYF
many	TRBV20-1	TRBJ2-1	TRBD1	TGCAGTGCTAGAGGCCACCCGCGACAGGGTCCCAATGAGCAGTTCTTC	CSARGHPRQGPNEQFF
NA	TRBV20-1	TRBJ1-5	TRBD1	TGCAGTGCTAGACCTCCCCAGGGGGCTAATCAGCCCCAGCATTTT	CSARPPQGANQPQHF
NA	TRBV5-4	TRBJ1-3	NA	TGTGCCAGCAGCTTCCAATCTGGAAACACCATATATTTT	CASSFQSGNTIYF
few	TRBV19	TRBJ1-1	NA	TGTGCCAGTAGAAGCGGTCCGGGGGCGCGAACTGAAGCTTTCTTT	CASRSGPGARTEAFF
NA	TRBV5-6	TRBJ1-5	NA	TGTGCCAGCAGCTTCTATCAGAATCAGCCCCAGCATTTT	CASSFYQNQPQHF
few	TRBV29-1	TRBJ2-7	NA	TGCAGCGGCCGGGACCAGGGGTTCTACGAGCAGTACTTC	CSGRDQGFYEQYF
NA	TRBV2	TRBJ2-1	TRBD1	TGTGCCAGCCTTGAACGGACAGGGGGGAATGAGCAGTTCTTC	CASLERTGGNEQFF
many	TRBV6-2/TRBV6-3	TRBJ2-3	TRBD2	TGTGCCAGCGGAACGAGGGGACTAGCGGGGAGAATCACAGATACGCAGTATTTT	CASGTRGLAGRITDTQYF
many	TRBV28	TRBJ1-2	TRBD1	TGTGCCAGCAGATCGGGACAGGCCGCCCGGGGCTACACCTTC	CASRSGQAARGYTF
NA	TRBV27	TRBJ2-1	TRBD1	TGTGCCAGCAGTCCCCCCCGCCGGGACAGGGACAATGAGCAGTTCTTC	CASSPPRRDRDNEQFF
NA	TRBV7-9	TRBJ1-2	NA	TGTGCCAGCAGCTCTTCTCCATCTTATACGGATGGCTACACCTTC	CASSSSPSYTDGYTF
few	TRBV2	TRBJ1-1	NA	TGTGCCAGCAGTGAAAGTTTAGTTATGGTACAGATGAACACTGAAGCTTTCTTT	CASSESLVMVQMNTEAFF
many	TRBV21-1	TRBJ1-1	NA	TGTGCCAGGGTGCGGACTGAAGCTTTCTTT	CARVRTEAFF
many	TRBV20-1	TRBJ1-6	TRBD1	TGCAGTGCCCTCCTTCGGGGGGGCCAGGGGGCTATCAGTTCACCCCTCCACTTT	CSALLRGGQGAISSPLHF
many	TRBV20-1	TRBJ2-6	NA	TGCAGTGCTAGAGATATGAAGGGACAAAGCTCTGGGGCCAACGTCCTGACTTTC	CSARDMKGQSSGANVLTF
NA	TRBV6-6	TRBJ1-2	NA	TGTGCCAGCAGTTACGATCTCCAGATCTATGGCTACACCTTC	CASSYDLQIYGYTF
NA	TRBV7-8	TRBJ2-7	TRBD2	TGTGCCAGCAGCTTATCGAAATTAGCGGGAGTCAACGAGCAGTACTTC	CASSLSKLAGVNEQYF
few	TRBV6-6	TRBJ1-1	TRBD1	TGTGCCAGCAGTTACGGACGAATAAGGGGGCAGGACACTGAAGCTTTCTTT	CASSYGRIRGQDTEAFF
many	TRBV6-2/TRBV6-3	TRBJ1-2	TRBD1	TGTGCCAGCGGACACAGGGGATTAACCAACTATGGCTACACCTTC	CASGHRGLTNYGYTF
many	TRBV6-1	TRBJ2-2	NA	TGTGCCAGCAGTGATGAGCCTACCCTTACAGGGGAGCTGTTTTTT	CASSDEPTLTGELFF
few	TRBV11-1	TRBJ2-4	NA	TGTGCCAGCAGCAACACGGGGATCCTAGCCAAAAACATTCAGTACTTC	CASSNTGILAKNIQYF
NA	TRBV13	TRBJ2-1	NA	TGTGCCAGCAGCTTATCCGTTGGGGGCTACTACAATGAGCAGTTCTTC	CASSLSVGGYYNEQFF
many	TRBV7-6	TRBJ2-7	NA	TGTGCCAGCAGCTGGACGGATTTCTACGAGCAGTACTTC	CASSWTDFYEQYF
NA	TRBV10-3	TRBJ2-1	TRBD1	TGTGCCATCAGGATGGGGAAGACAGGGGGCTGGAATGAGCAGTTCTTC	CAIRMGKTGGWNEQFF
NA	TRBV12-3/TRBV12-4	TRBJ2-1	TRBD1	TGTGCCAGCAGCCTCGACAGGGTTAATGAGCAGTTCTTC	CASSLDRVNEQFF
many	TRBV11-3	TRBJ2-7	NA	TGTGCCAGCAGCTTAAATTTTGACAGAGCCGAGCAGTACTTC	CASSLNFDRAEQYF
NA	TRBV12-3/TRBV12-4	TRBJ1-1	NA	TGTGCCAGCAGTCCCCGGGCCACCACTTTGAGCACTGAAGCTTTCTTT	CASSPRATTLSTEAFF
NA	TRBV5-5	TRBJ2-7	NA	TGTGCCAGCACCGGGCGTGGGCTCTACGAGCAGTACTTC	CASTGRGLYEQYF
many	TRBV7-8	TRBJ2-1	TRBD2	TGTGCCAGCAGCCCCGGACTAGCGTCCTACAATGAGCAGTTCTTC	CASSPGLASYNEQFF
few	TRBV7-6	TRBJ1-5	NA	TGTGCCAGCAGCTTAGCCGGGAGCAATCAGCCCCAGCATTTT	CASSLAGSNQPQHF
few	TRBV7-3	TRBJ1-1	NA	TGTGCCAGCAGCCAGTCAGGGAGCGGCACTGAAGCTTTCTTT	CASSQSGSGTEAFF
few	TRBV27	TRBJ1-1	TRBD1	TGTGCCAGCTCACCTCCGGGACAGGGGGCTACTGAAGCTTTCTTT	CASSPPGQGATEAFF
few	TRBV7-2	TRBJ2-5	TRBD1	TGTGCCAGCAGCTTCCCGGACAGGGACCTTCAGACCCAGTACTTC	CASSFPDRDLQTQYF